This T cell receptor beta chain derives from a study of cytomegalovirus exposure and HLA in healthy donors. The PCR was carried out with 60 Vbeta primers and 13 Jbeta primers. Profiling relied on immunoSEQ multiplex PCR, and the TCRdb table lists in-frame clones only, not all of them. Of 150,000 or so clones listed, approximately 80% are singletons. As for this clone: Its antigen remains unknown.

The CDR3 sequence is 15 residues long. Trimming left V 5 bases short and J 1 base short, with 11 bases between. The germline V gene has CDR1 ENHRY and CDR2 SYGVKD. Whole-study findings and limits: In a later analysis, V- and J-gene trimming of beta chains associated with a DCLRE1C missense variant, replicated independently. The authors later found TCR association rates varying by HLA locus, with DRB1 most and HLA-C fewest.

The TCR was taken from a female donor in good health and CMV-seronegative. Sequencing was carried out using PBMCs. The V gene is TRBV10-3, the J gene TRBJ2-2, with D tentatively TRBD2 (5 bases). The CDR3 region has the DNA TGTGCCATCAGTTCCGGGATTTTGAACACCGGGGAGCTGTTTTTT. This translates into CAISSGILNTGELFF.